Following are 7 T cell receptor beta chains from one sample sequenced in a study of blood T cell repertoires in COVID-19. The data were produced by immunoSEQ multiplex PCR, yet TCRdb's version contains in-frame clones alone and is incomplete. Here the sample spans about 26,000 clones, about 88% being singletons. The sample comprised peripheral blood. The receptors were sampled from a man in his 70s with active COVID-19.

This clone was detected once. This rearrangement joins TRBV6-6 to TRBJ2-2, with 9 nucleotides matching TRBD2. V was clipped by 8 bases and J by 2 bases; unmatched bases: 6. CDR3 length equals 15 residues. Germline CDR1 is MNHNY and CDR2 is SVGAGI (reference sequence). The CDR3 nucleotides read TGTGCCAGCGACTTTAGCGGGGGTAACACCGGGGAGCTGTTTTTT. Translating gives CASDFSGGNTGELFF.

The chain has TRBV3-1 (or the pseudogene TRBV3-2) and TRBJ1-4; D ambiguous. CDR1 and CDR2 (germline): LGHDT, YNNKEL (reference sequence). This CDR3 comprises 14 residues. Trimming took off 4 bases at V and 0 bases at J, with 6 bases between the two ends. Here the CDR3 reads CASSPPSTNEKLFF. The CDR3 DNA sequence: TGTGCCAGCAGCCCCCCATCAACTAATGAAAAACTGTTTTTT.

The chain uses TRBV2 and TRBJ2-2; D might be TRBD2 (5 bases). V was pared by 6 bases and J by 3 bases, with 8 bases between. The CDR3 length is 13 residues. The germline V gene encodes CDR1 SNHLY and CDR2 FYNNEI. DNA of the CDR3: TGTGCCAGCAGGTGGGGAGACACCGGGGAGCTGTTTTTT. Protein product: CASRWGDTGELFF.

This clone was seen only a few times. The CDR3 loop is CASSLLLAAEAFF. The CDR3, as DNA: TGTGCCAGCTCGTTGTTGTTGGCGGCTGAAGCTTTCTTT. V gene TRBV18 combines with J gene TRBJ1-1, with D uncertain. There are 13 residues in the CDR3. CDR1 and CDR2 (germline): KGHSH, LQKENI. V was cut by 6 bases and J by 6 bases, with 14 bases left in between.

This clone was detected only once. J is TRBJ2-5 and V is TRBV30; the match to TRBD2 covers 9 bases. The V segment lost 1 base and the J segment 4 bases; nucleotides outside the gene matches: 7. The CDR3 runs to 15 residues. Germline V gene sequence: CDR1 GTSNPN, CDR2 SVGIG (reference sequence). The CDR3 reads CAWSGWRGGAETQYF. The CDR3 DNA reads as TGTGCCTGGAGTGGCTGGCGGGGGGGCGCAGAGACCCAGTACTTC.

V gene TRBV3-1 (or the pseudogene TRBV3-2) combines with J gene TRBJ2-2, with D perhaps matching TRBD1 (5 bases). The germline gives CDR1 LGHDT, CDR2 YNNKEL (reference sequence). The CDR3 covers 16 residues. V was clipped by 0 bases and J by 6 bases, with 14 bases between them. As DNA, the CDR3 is TGTGCCAGCAGCCAAGATCGAAGGGGCATCGCCGGGGAGCTGTTTTTT. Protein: CASSQDRRGIAGELFF.

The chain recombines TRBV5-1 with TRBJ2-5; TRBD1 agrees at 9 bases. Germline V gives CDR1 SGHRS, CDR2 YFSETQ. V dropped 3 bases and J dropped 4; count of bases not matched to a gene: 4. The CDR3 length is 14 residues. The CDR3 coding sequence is TGCGCCAGCAGCTCGGGACAGGGTGGAGAGACCCAGTACTTC. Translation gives CASSSGQGGETQYF.